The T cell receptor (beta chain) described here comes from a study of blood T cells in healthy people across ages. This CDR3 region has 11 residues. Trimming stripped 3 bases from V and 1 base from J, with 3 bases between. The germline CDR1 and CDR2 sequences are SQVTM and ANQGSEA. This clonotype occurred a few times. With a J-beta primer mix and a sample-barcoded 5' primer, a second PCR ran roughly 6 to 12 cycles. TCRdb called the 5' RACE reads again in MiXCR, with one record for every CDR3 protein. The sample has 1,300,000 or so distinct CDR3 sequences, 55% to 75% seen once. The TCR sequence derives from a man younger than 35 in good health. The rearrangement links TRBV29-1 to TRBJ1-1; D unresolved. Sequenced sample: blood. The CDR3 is CSVESNTEAFF. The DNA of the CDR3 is TGCAGCGTTGAGTCGAACACTGAAGCTTTCTTT.